A single sample is the source of the 13 T cell receptor beta chains below, sequenced in a study of blood T cells in healthy people across ages. Next came a second PCR, run for about 6 to 12 cycles, which used a sample-barcoded 5' primer along with a J-beta primer mix. One entry per CDR3 protein results from TCRdb running MiXCR on the 5' RACE reads. Counted here are roughly 900,000 distinct CDR3 sequences, about 44% occurring once; the ten biggest clones make up over 10%. Sequencing was done on a sample of blood. These receptors came from a young man in good health.

The chain couples TRBV27 to TRBJ1-1; D uncertain. The germline gives CDR1 MNHEY, CDR2 SMNVEV (reference sequence). CDR3 length equals 12 residues. Trimming removed 7 bases at V and 4 bases at J, with 10 bases between. CDR3 nucleotides: TGTGCCAGCAATTCGGTGGGCACTGAAGCTTTCTTT. The encoded protein is CASNSVGTEAFF.

V and J are TRBV12-3 or TRBV12-4 and TRBJ2-3; no firm D call. Trimming left V 7 bases short and J 3 bases short, with 5 bases between. CDR3 length: 11 amino acids. This CDR3 is CASKLTDTQYF. In nucleotides, the CDR3 is TGTGCCAGCAAATTAACAGATACGCAGTATTTT.

The V and J genes are TRBV28 and TRBJ2-7; a weak D match, TRBD2 (7 bases). Germline V gene lookup returns CDR1 MDHEN and CDR2 SYDVKM. This CDR3 comprises 15 residues. Trimming took 4 bases from V and 4 from J, leaving 17 bases between them. The CDR3 nucleotides read TGTGCCAGCAGTTCTAGGGGAGGGGGTTCTTACGAGCAGTACTTC. This gives the protein CASSSRGGGSYEQYF. The full variable domain, in which reference TRBV28 and TRBJ2-7 provide the parts outside the CDR3, is DVKVTQSSRYLVKRTGEKVFLECVQDMDHENMFWYRQDPGLGLRLIYFSYDVKMKEKGDIPEGYSVSREKKERFSLILESASTNQTSMYLCASSSRGGGSYEQYFGPGTRLTVT.

Concerning this clonotype: Since a much larger clone is just one base distant, this may be a read error. CDR3 in DNA: TGTGCCAGCAGTTTCAGGGGACAGGGTTACAATGAGCATTTCTTC. It encodes CASSFRGQGYNEHFF. The chain recombines TRBV12-3 or TRBV12-4 with TRBJ2-1; 9 positions agree with TRBD1. The CDR3 is 15 residues long.

V and J are TRBV6-5 and TRBJ1-2, with 11 bases identical to TRBD1. V was pared by 5 bases and J by 8 bases, with 10 bases of the junction left unmatched. CDR1 and CDR2 (germline): MNHEY, SVGAGI. The CDR3 totals 15 residues. Written as DNA, the CDR3 is TGTGCCAGCAGTAACGACGGGACAGGGGGATCAGGCTACACCTTC. Translating it yields CASSNDGTGGSGYTF.

This clonotype has just a few counts. The chain is built from TRBV12-3 or TRBV12-4 and TRBJ2-6, with D tentatively TRBD2 (5 bases). This CDR3 is built from 15 residues. V was cut by 3 bases and J by 0 bases, with 6 bases left in between. The CDR3 DNA follows: TGTGCCAGCAGTTTCGGACTCTCTGGGGCCAACGTCCTGACTTTC. Translation gives CASSFGLSGANVLTF.

This clonotype was counted between two and nine times. The gene calls are TRBV5-1 and TRBJ2-1; tentatively, D is TRBD1 (5 bases). This CDR3 region has 16 residues. The V and J ends lost 0 bases and 4 bases respectively, with 14 bases between them. Germline loops: CDR1 SGHRS, CDR2 YFSETQ. The CDR3 DNA reads as TGCGCCAGCAGCTTGGTAGGGGAAATTGAGTACAATGAGCAGTTCTTC. Amino acids: CASSLVGEIEYNEQFF.

The chain employs TRBV19 and TRBJ1-5; perhaps TRBD1 as D (5 bases). Germline-derived CDR1 and CDR2 are LNHDA and SQIVND (reference sequence). V lost 7 bases to trimming and J lost 7 bases, with 20 bases between them. The CDR3 contains 15 residues. The CDR3 here is CASTIGGVAGQPQHF. CDR3 nucleotides: TGTGCCAGTACCATCGGAGGGGTGGCGGGCCAGCCCCAGCATTTT.

V usage is TRBV3-1 and J usage is TRBJ1-5; D gene uncertain. The CDR3 totals 13 residues. Trimming left V 1 base short and J 9 bases short, with 10 bases between. Germline CDR1 and CDR2: LGHDT and YNNKEL (reference sequence). CDR3 bases: TGTGCCAGCAGCCAAGGGCGGTCGGGGCCCCAGCATTTT. Translating gives CASSQGRSGPQHF.

This rearrangement joins TRBV20-1 to TRBJ1-1; no clear D gene. CDR3 length: 13 amino acids. The germline CDR1 and CDR2 sequences are DFQATT and SNEGSKA (reference sequence). Trimming shortened V by 5 bases and J by 5 bases, and 15 bases separated the two germline ends. The CDR3 DNA is TGCAGTGCTCTGACCTATTTGTGGACTGAAGCTTTCTTT. It encodes CSALTYLWTEAFF.

The chain couples TRBV5-1 to TRBJ2-5; D is ambiguous. Trimming removed 4 bases from V and 2 bases from J, with 9 bases in between. This CDR3 contains 13 residues. Germline lookup yields CDR1 SGHRS and CDR2 YFSETQ. The CDR3 DNA reads TGCGCCAGCAGCAATGGGCCTCAAGAGACCCAGTACTTC. As protein: CASSNGPQETQYF. The full variable domain, with the rest looked up from reference TRBV5-1 and TRBJ2-5, is KAGVTQTPRYLIKTRGQQVTLSCSPISGHRSVSWYQQTPGQGLQFLFEYFSETQRNKGNFPGRFSGRQFSNSRSEMNVSTLELGDSALYLCASSNGPQETQYFGPGTRLLVL.

This chain links TRBV7-3 with TRBJ2-7; tentatively, D is TRBD1 (6 bases). Germline-derived CDR1 and CDR2 are SGHTA and FQGTGA. V was shortened by 5 bases and J by 5 bases, with 13 bases between the two germline ends. The CDR3 is made up of 13 amino acids. CDR3 region: CASSPGAFDEQYF. The CDR3 DNA follows: TGTGCCAGCAGCCCAGGGGCGTTCGACGAGCAGTACTTC.

The chain carries TRBV5-1 and TRBJ2-2; D unresolved. CDR1 and CDR2 from the germline V gene are SGHRS and YFSETQ. The CDR3 spans 16 residues. Between the trimmed V and J ends, which lost 1 base and 5 bases, there was a span of 15 bases. The CDR3, as DNA: TGCGCCAGCAGCTTGCGCGCTGGTGATCTGACCGGGGAGCTGTTTTTT. Protein sequence: CASSLRAGDLTGELFF.